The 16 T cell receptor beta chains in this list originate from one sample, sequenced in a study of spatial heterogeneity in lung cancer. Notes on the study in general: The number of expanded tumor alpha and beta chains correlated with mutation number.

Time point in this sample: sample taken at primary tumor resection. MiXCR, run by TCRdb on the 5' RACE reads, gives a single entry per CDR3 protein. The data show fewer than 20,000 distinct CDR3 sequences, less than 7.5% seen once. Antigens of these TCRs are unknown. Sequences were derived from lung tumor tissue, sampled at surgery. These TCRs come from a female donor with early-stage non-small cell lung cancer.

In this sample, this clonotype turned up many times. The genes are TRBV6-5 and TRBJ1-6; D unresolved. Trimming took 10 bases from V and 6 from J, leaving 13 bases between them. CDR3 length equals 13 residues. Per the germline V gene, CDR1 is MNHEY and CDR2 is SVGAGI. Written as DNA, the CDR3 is TGTGCCACGCGACGGGTTGGTAATTCACCCCTCCACTTT. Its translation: CATRRVGNSPLHF.

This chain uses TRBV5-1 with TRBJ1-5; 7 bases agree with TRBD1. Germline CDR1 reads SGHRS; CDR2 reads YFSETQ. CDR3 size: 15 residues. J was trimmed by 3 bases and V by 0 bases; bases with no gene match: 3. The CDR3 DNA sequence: TGCGCCAGCAGCTTGGGGACAGGCAACAATCAGCCCCAGCATTTT. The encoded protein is CASSLGTGNNQPQHF.

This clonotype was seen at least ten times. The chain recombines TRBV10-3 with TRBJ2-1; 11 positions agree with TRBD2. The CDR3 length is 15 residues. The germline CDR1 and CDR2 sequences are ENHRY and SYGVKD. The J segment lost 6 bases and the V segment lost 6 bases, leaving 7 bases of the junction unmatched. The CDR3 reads CAISAPGTSGNEQFF. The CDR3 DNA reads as TGTGCCATCAGCGCCCCAGGGACTAGCGGCAATGAGCAGTTCTTC.

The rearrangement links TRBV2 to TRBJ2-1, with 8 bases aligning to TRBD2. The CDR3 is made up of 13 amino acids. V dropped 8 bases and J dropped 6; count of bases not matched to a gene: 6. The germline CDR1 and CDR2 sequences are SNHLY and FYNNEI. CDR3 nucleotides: TGTGCCAGCGCGCGGGAGGCTGGCAATGAGCAGTTCTTC. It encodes CASAREAGNEQFF.

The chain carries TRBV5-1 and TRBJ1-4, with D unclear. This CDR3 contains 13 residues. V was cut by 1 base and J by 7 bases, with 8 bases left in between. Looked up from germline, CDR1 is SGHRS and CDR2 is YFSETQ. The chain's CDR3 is CASSLLVREKLFF. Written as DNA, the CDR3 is TGCGCCAGCAGCTTGTTGGTCCGTGAAAAACTGTTTTTT.

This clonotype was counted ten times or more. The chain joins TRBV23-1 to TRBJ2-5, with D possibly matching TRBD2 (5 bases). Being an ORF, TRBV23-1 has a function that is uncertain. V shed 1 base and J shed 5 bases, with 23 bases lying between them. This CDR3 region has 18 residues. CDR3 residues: CASSQFQDLAFGWETQYF. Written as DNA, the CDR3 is TGCGCCAGCAGTCAATTTCAGGATCTAGCTTTCGGGTGGGAGACCCAGTACTTC.

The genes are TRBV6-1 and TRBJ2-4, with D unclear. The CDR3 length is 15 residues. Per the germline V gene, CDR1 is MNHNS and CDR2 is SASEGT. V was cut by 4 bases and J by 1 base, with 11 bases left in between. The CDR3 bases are TGTGCCAGCAGTGCTCCCGTCTCCGCCAAAAACATTCAGTACTTC. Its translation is CASSAPVSAKNIQYF.

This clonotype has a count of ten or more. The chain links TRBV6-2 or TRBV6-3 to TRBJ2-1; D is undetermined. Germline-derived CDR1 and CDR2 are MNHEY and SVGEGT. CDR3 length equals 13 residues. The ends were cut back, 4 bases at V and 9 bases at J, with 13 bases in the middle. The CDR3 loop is CASSSFRGGEQFF. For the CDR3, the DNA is TGTGCCAGCAGTTCCTTCCGTGGCGGTGAGCAGTTCTTC.

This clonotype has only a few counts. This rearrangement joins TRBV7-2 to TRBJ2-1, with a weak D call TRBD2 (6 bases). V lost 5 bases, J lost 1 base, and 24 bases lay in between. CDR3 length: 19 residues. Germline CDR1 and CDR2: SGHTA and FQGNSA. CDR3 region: CASSADRRLGRMSYNEQFF. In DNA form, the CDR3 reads TGTGCCAGCAGCGCCGACCGAAGACTAGGGAGGATGTCCTACAATGAGCAGTTCTTC.

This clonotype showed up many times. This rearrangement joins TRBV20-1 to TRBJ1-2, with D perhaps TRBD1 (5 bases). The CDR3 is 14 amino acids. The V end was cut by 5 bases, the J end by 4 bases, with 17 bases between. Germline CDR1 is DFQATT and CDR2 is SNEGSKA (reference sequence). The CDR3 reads CSALQRGRSYGYTF. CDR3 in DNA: TGCAGTGCTCTACAGAGGGGTCGGAGCTATGGCTACACCTTC.

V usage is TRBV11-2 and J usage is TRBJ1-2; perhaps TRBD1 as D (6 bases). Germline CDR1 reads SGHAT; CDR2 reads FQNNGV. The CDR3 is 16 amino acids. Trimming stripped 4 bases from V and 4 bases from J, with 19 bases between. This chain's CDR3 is CASSSPGRGKSYGYTF. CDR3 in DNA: TGTGCCAGCAGCTCCCCGGGCAGGGGAAAGAGCTATGGCTACACCTTC.

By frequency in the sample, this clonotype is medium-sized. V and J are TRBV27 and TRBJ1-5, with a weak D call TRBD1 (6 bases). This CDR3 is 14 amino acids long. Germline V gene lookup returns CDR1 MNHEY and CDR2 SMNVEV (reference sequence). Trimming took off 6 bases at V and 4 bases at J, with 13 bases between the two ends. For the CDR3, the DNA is TGTGCCAGCAGGAGGCTACAGGGAAATCAGCCCCAGCATTTT. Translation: CASRRLQGNQPQHF.

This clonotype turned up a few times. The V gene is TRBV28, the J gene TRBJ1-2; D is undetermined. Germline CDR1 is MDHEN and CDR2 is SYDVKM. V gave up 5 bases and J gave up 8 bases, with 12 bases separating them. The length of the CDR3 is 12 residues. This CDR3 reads CASSIDTRGYTF. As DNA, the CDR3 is TGTGCCAGCAGTATAGACACGAGAGGCTACACCTTC.

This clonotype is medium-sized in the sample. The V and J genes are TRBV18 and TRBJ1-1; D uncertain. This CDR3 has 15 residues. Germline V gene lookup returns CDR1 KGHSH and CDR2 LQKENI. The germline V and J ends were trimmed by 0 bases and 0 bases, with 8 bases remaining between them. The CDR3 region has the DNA TGTGCCAGCTCACCACCGAACAGCATGAACACTGAAGCTTTCTTT. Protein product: CASSPPNSMNTEAFF.

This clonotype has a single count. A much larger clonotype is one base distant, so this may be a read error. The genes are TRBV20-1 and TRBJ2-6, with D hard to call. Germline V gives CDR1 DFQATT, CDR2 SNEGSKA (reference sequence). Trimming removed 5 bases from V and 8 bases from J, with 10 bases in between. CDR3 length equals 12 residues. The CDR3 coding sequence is TGCAGTGCTCCACCCCGGACCAACGTCCTGACTTTC. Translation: CSAPPRTNVLTF.

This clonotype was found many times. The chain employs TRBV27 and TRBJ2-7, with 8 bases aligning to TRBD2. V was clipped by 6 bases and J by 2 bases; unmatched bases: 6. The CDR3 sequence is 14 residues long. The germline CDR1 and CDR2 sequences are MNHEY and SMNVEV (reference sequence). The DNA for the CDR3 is TGTGCCAGCAGGGCTAGCGGGCCAACCTACGAGCAGTACTTC. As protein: CASRASGPTYEQYF.